Included here is one TCR beta chain sequence, with context. Its antigen is still unknown. No qualities accompany the bases; no much larger clone lies one base away. The trial excluded patients who had a history of autoimmune disease or were on systemic immunosuppression. Peripheral blood for TCR sequencing was collected from all dose cohorts at baseline, on cycle 4 day 1, and on cycle 7 day 1. The samples were drawn from a first-in-human, open-label, multicenter phase I dose-escalation trial of ivuxolimab. Adults with locally advanced or metastatic melanoma, renal cell, hepatocellular, or head and neck squamous cell carcinoma were enrolled in the trial. CD4+ and CD8+ T cells were sorted separately from peripheral blood before TCR sequencing. Genomic DNA was isolated from the sorted cells so that the TCRbeta CDR3 region could be sequenced. The immunoSEQ Assay was used to sequence the TCRbeta CDR3 regions. The table comes from immuneACCESS by way of TCRdb, which keeps in-frame sequences with V and J called. Part of the clones is missing from these tables; in studies checked, under half for an unresolved V gene and the rest for unknown reasons. This sample has around 38,000 clones in its table, and roughly 90% of those were observed once. The ten biggest clones cover roughly 9.8% of the sample.

This sample was taken from a study of OX40 agonist ivuxolimab in advanced cancers. Looking at the study overall: Ivuxolimab was a fully human IgG2 agonistic monoclonal antibody targeting the costimulatory receptor OX40 (CD134). Intravenous ivuxolimab was administered to patients every 2 weeks at six dose levels: 0.01, 0.1, 0.3, 1.5, 3 and 10 mg/kg. Of the 50 or so patients in dose escalation, about 20 had hepatocellular carcinoma, approximately 15 had melanoma, 9 had renal cell carcinoma and 9 had head and neck cancer. In the dose-escalation cohort, 82.7% of patients were male, and the mean age was 60 years with a range of roughly 23 to 79. Prior anti-PD-1, anti-PD-L1 or anti-CTLA-4 therapy was permitted, and 40% to 50% of dose-escalation patients had received checkpoint inhibitors. Partial responses occurred in three dose-escalation patients, of whom one had hepatocellular carcinoma and two had cutaneous melanoma. The point of sequencing TCRbeta in the periphery was to test whether ivuxolimab changed TCR sequence diversity and drove clonal T-cell expansion. The monotherapy dose-escalation portion (N ≈ 56 patients) of the phase I ivuxolimab trial is reported in the paper. Points the paper makes about the study in general: At doses of 0.1 to 3.0 mg/kg, clonal expansion of both CD4+ and CD8+ blood T cells was observed from baseline to week 6. After ivuxolimab, expanded clones were on average more numerous among CD8+ T cells than among CD4+ T cells. Partial responders in the 0.1-3.0 mg/kg groups had among the lowest normalized peripheral clonal expansion, especially among CD8+ T cells. Low levels of normalized T-cell clonal expansion were also seen in some nonresponding patients. Antigen specificity was not determined for the clonally expanded peripheral T cells.

The germline V gene specifies SQVTM as CDR1 and ANQGSEA as CDR2. The CDR3 starts with the cysteine, ends with the phenylalanine, and has 13 residues. The CDR3 DNA has 39 bases and is translated from base 1. Deletion took 4 bases off V and 4 bases off J, with a span of 14 bases between the germline ends. The TCR was taken from an adult with an advanced solid tumor such as melanoma, head and neck, liver or kidney cancer. Recombination joined TRBV29-1 with TRBJ2-7; the D gene cannot be resolved beyond TRBD1 or TRBD2, each matching 5 bases. Material: CD4+ or CD8+ T cells sorted from blood, obtained in a trial of the OX40 agonist ivuxolimab. The DNA is as follows: TGCAGCGTTGGGCTGGGGCGCGGGTACGAGCAGTACTTC. Its amino acids are CSVGLGRGYEQYF.